This T cell receptor beta chain stems from a study of blood T cell repertoires in COVID-19. This clone showed up just a few times. Here immunoSEQ multiplex PCR was the method, and the copy in TCRdb shows in-frame clones only, minus some. The repertoire consists of 75,000 to 95,000 clones, with around 67% occurring once and the leading ten covering roughly 3.9%. V gave up 1 base and J gave up 9 bases; unmatched junction bases: 7. The CDR3 has 15 amino acids. CDR1 and CDR2 (germline): MNHEY, SVGEGT. The source material was peripheral blood. The V and J genes are TRBV6-2 or TRBV6-3 and TRBJ2-3; 10 positions agree with TRBD2. This TCR derives from a man in his 70s with COVID-19, enrolled during active disease. The CDR3 nucleotides are TGTGCCAGCAGTTACTTCCCTGAGCGGGAGGGGACGCAGTATTTT. It is translated as CASSYFPEREGTQYF.